The subject of this entry is one T cell receptor beta chain. The antigen remains undetermined. V was clipped by 5 bases and J by 2 bases; unmatched bases: 11. CDR1 and CDR2 from the germline V gene are SGHRS and YFSETQ. This CDR3 contains 16 residues. This sample is part of a study of T cells after yellow fever vaccination. Whole-study results and caveats: Clonotypes shared by both compartments, CD4 and CD8, made up a small share.

TCRdb redid the calling of the 5' RACE reads with MiXCR, one entry per CDR3 protein. The repertoire has some 260,000 distinct CDR3 sequences, roughly 5.2% of them found once; the top ten carry roughly 3.5%. The starting material was CD4+ T cells sorted from PBMCs, obtained on the day of the yellow fever booster vaccination. This chain links TRBV5-1 with TRBJ2-3; 7 bases fit TRBD1. This clonotype was sampled from a young man who received the YFV17D yellow fever vaccine. In nucleotides, the CDR3 is TGCGCCAGCAGTACCGCCGGGACAGAGAACACAGATACGCAGTATTTT. Encoded protein: CASSTAGTENTDTQYF.